The entry below describes one TCR beta chain. No antigen is known for it. The sample belongs to a study of CD8+CD57+ T cells in acquired aplastic anemia. Findings of the study overall: Around 30 sequences, all CD8+ CDR3, were shared between patients and controls.

It was genomic DNA that served as the template for profiling TCR beta VDJ and CDR3. One entry per CDR3 protein results from TCRdb running MiXCR on the reads. The sample lists roughly 190,000 distinct CDR3 sequences; 40% to 55% were seen once. Only patients with CD8+CD57+ cell expansion on flow cytometry were chosen for sequencing. Receipt of therapy had not occurred in any patient by the time of blood sampling. The origin of this receptor is a human donor with aplastic anemia. The specimen was sorted CD4+, CD8+, or CD8+CD57+ T cells (not recorded which) from PBMCs.

Here the CDR3 DNA reads TGTGCCAGCAGCTTAGGGGACAGGGGGGGAAGAGCTTTCTTT. Amino acids: CASSLGDRGGRAFF. The chain couples TRBV7-9 to TRBJ1-1; 11 nucleotides align to TRBD1. Germline-derived CDR1 and CDR2 are SEHNR and FQNEAQ (reference sequence). Germline trimming cut 1 base from V and 10 bases from J; bases unmatched to any gene: 5. The CDR3 totals 14 residues.